One and the same sample provided the 27 T cell receptor beta chains below, sequenced in a study of blood T cell repertoires in COVID-19. Profiling relied on immunoSEQ multiplex PCR, and the TCRdb table lists in-frame clones only, not all of them. The sample lists around 340,000 clones; just over 85% were seen once. The sequenced material came from PBMCs or T cells enriched from blood (not recorded which). The receptors stem from a woman in her 40s with acute COVID-19.

The chain combines TRBV19 with TRBJ2-7; 11 nucleotides line up with TRBD2. This CDR3 comprises 16 residues. V dropped 4 bases and J dropped 4; count of bases not matched to a gene: 9. CDR1 LNHDA and CDR2 SQIVND come from the germline V gene (reference sequence). In DNA, the CDR3 is TGTGCCAGTAGTAGAGTAGCGGGAGGGCCCGTATACGAGCAGTACTTC. Translated: CASSRVAGGPVYEQYF.

The chain employs TRBV14 and TRBJ1-3; 8 nucleotides align to TRBD1. The CDR3 sequence is 16 residues long. Per germline, CDR1 SGHDN and CDR2 FVKESK. V was clipped by 8 bases and J by 0 bases; unmatched bases: 9. This CDR3 reads CASGRTGPASGNTIYF. In DNA form, the CDR3 reads TGTGCCAGCGGACGGACAGGGCCGGCCTCTGGAAACACCATATATTTT.

The chain is built from TRBV27 and TRBJ2-7; TRBD2 matches 9 bases. The V gene's germline CDR1 is MNHEY and CDR2 SMNVEV (reference sequence). The ends lost 3 bases at V and 0 bases at J; junction bases unmatched: 3. CDR3 size: 15 residues. The CDR3 DNA reads as TGTGCCAGCAGTTTCGGAGCGGGGGGCTCCTACGAGCAGTACTTC. Translating it yields CASSFGAGGSYEQYF.

J is TRBJ2-5 and V is TRBV2; tentatively, D is TRBD2 (5 bases). The germline gives CDR1 SNHLY, CDR2 FYNNEI. This CDR3 spans 15 amino acids. The V gene lost 7 bases and the J gene lost 4 bases, with 19 bases spanning the gap. The CDR3 bases are TGTGCCAGCAAAAGGAGACAACTAGTAATAGAGACCCAGTACTTC. Its protein product is CASKRRQLVIETQYF.

The V call is TRBV29-1, the J call TRBJ2-3, with D perhaps matching TRBD2 (6 bases). The CDR3 is 14 residues long. Trimming took off 3 bases at V and 6 bases at J, with 16 bases between the two ends. The germline V gene has CDR1 SQVTM and CDR2 ANQGSEA. The CDR3 here is CSVEGTSWGDTQYF. The CDR3, as DNA: TGCAGCGTTGAGGGGACTTCATGGGGGGATACGCAGTATTTT.

The chain carries TRBV9 and TRBJ2-1; 14 bases map to TRBD2. Germline loops: CDR1 SGDLS, CDR2 YYNGEE. The CDR3 is 20 residues long. The J segment lost 7 bases and the V segment lost 4 bases, leaving 19 bases of the junction unmatched. This CDR3 is CASSRQEGTSGSLRRNEQFF. The CDR3 region has the DNA TGTGCCAGCAGCAGACAAGAGGGGACTAGCGGGAGTTTACGTCGGAATGAGCAGTTCTTC.

The chain couples TRBV28 to TRBJ1-2; unclear D gene. Trimming stripped 3 bases from V and 8 bases from J, with 16 bases between. CDR1 MDHEN and CDR2 SYDVKM come from the germline V gene. This CDR3 comprises 14 residues. The CDR3 protein is CASSFSVVHQGYTF. CDR3 nucleotides: TGTGCCAGCAGTTTCTCCGTTGTCCATCAGGGCTACACCTTC.

The V call is TRBV19, the J call TRBJ1-5; 9 bases line up with TRBD1. The CDR3 has 16 amino acids. J lost 5 bases, V lost 7 bases, and 12 bases had no gene match. Germline-derived CDR1 and CDR2 are LNHDA and SQIVND (reference sequence). CDR3 nucleotide sequence: TGTGCCAGTAAATTGGGGGACAGGGAAACCCATCAGCCCCAGCATTTT. It encodes CASKLGDRETHQPQHF.

This clone has a handful of counts. This chain joins TRBV5-5 and TRBJ2-3; unclear D gene. Deletions cut 4 bases from V and 6 bases from J, with 6 bases between. This CDR3 region has 11 residues. Germline CDR1 and CDR2: SGHKS and YYEKEE (reference sequence). CDR3 nucleotides: TGTGCCAGCAGCGTCGCGGATACGCAGTATTTT. It encodes CASSVADTQYF.

The genes are TRBV6-1 and TRBJ1-1; possible D gene TRBD1, 5 bases. From germline, CDR1 is MNHNS and CDR2 SASEGT. The CDR3 consists of 14 residues. V lost 2 bases to trimming and J lost 1 base, with 8 bases between them. CDR3 residues: CASSEQGGNTEAFF. CDR3 in DNA: TGTGCCAGCAGTGAACAGGGAGGGAACACTGAAGCTTTCTTT.

The V call is TRBV28, the J call TRBJ1-1; D ambiguous. CDR3 length equals 12 residues. The germline gives CDR1 MDHEN, CDR2 SYDVKM. Trimming stripped 8 bases from V and 8 bases from J, with 15 bases between. This CDR3 reads CASASGGREAFF. Here the CDR3 DNA reads TGTGCCAGCGCAAGCGGCGGAAGAGAAGCTTTCTTT.

CDR3 nucleotide sequence: TGTGCCAGCAGTGAACGGGCTACGGGACAGCCCATAGTGGGTGAAAAACTGTTTTTT. As protein: CASSERATGQPIVGEKLFF. The rearrangement uses TRBV2 and TRBJ1-4; TRBD1 matches 7 bases. The CDR3 consists of 19 residues. The germline V gene encodes CDR1 SNHLY and CDR2 FYNNEI. J gave up 7 bases and V 2 bases, and 19 bases lay outside the gene matches. Drawing the rest from reference TRBV2 and TRBJ1-4, the complete variable domain is EPEVTQTPSHQVTQMGQEVILRCVPISNHLYFYWYRQILGQKVEFLVSFYNNEISEKSEIFDDQFSVERPDGSNFTLKIRSTKLEDSAMYFCASSERATGQPIVGEKLFFGSGTQLSVL.

This sequence joins TRBV19 and TRBJ1-5; possibly TRBD1 for D (6 bases). CDR3 length equals 15 residues. V was shortened by 6 bases and J by 0 bases, with 12 bases between the two germline ends. CDR1 is LNHDA, CDR2 SQIVND, per germline (reference sequence). This CDR3 reads CASSRTENSNQPQHF. The CDR3 DNA is TGTGCCAGTAGCAGGACAGAGAATAGCAATCAGCCCCAGCATTTT.

The chain carries TRBV19 and TRBJ2-7, with 8 positions matching TRBD1. Germline V gene lookup returns CDR1 LNHDA and CDR2 SQIVND (reference sequence). The CDR3 totals 15 residues. V was clipped by 1 base and J by 4 bases; unmatched bases: 6. The CDR3 protein is CASSIVSGGEYEQYF. The CDR3 DNA sequence: TGTGCCAGTAGTATAGTTTCAGGGGGCGAGTACGAGCAGTACTTC.

The chain couples TRBV5-5 to TRBJ2-7; D may be TRBD2 (5 bases). The CDR3 length is 13 residues. Germline V gives CDR1 SGHKS, CDR2 YYEKEE (reference sequence). V dropped 0 bases and J dropped 6 bases, with 10 bases sitting between them. The CDR3 coding sequence is TGTGCCAGCAGCTTGGATGCTAGCCTCGAGCAGTACTTC. This sequence encodes CASSLDASLEQYF.

This chain joins TRBV5-5 and TRBJ2-2, with TRBD2 identical over 7 bases. The J segment lost 5 bases and the V segment lost 4 bases, leaving 2 bases of the junction unmatched. Germline-derived CDR1 and CDR2 are SGHKS and YYEKEE (reference sequence). This CDR3 region has 13 residues. DNA for the CDR3: TGTGCCAGCAGCCAGCGGGATACCGGGGAGCTGTTTTTT. Encoded protein: CASSQRDTGELFF. The full variable domain, with the rest looked up from reference TRBV5-5 and TRBJ2-2, is DAGVTQSPTHLIKTRGQQVTLRCSPISGHKSVSWYQQVLGQGPQFIFQYYEKEERGRGNFPDRFSARQFPNYSSELNVNALLLGDSALYLCASSQRDTGELFFGEGSRLTVL.

J is TRBJ2-2 and V is TRBV5-8; 7 nucleotides align to TRBD2. The CDR3 contains 15 residues. Germline CDR1 SGHTS, CDR2 YDEGEE. V shed 4 bases, J shed 0 bases, and the junction held 3 bases outside the gene matches. The CDR3 sequence is CASSPGGTNTGELFF. CDR3 in DNA: TGTGCCAGCAGCCCCGGGGGGACGAACACCGGGGAGCTGTTTTTT.

This rearrangement joins TRBV28 to TRBJ1-1, with a possible D match to TRBD1 (5 bases). V was cut by 3 bases and J by 3 bases, with 8 bases left in between. This CDR3 region has 13 residues. Germline CDR1 and CDR2: MDHEN and SYDVKM. CDR3 protein: CASSLSRDTEAFF. CDR3 DNA: TGTGCCAGCAGTTTGTCCAGGGACACTGAAGCTTTCTTT.

The chain combines TRBV5-6 with TRBJ1-5; 8 bases agree with TRBD1. Germline loops: CDR1 SGHDT, CDR2 YYEEEE. The CDR3 extends over 15 amino acids. J lost 6 bases, V lost 3 bases, and 8 bases had no gene match. The CDR3 region has the DNA TGTGCCAGCAGCTGGGGAGGACAGGGATTTCAGCCCCAGCATTTT. This gives the protein CASSWGGQGFQPQHF. The full variable domain, in which reference TRBV5-6 and TRBJ1-5 provide the parts outside the CDR3, is DAGVTQSPTHLIKTRGQQVTLRCSPKSGHDTVSWYQQALGQGPQFIFQYYEEEERQRGNFPDRFSGHQFPNYSSELNVNALLLGDSALYLCASSWGGQGFQPQHFGDGTRLSIL.

This clone was seen only a few times. This chain joins TRBV7-9 and TRBJ2-3; TRBD2 agrees at 16 bases. Trimming took 5 bases from V and 2 from J; bases not matched to a gene: 10. CDR1 and CDR2 (germline): SEHNR, FQNEAQ (reference sequence). CDR3 length equals 19 residues. As DNA, the CDR3 is TGTGCCAGCAGCCGCGGGACTAGCGGGAGGGCCCTCAACACAGATACGCAGTATTTT. It codes for CASSRGTSGRALNTDTQYF.

The rearrangement joins TRBV18 to TRBJ1-2; tentative D call: TRBD1 (5 bases). Germline V gives CDR1 KGHSH, CDR2 LQKENI. The CDR3 runs 15 residues. V was pared by 4 bases and J by 4 bases, with 16 bases between. CDR3 in DNA: TGTGCCAGCTCACGGGGGTCGGGGGAACTCTATGGCTACACCTTC. Translating gives CASSRGSGELYGYTF.

This sequence joins TRBV5-1 and TRBJ1-3; D uncertain. V was shortened by 0 bases and J by 3 bases, with 7 bases between the two germline ends. CDR1 is SGHRS and CDR2 is YFSETQ in the germline V gene. The CDR3 extends over 14 amino acids. CDR3 amino acids: CASSLGQIGNTIYF. The CDR3 DNA reads as TGCGCCAGCAGCTTGGGGCAGATTGGAAACACCATATATTTT.

This chain joins TRBV12-3 or TRBV12-4 and TRBJ2-7; 7 nucleotides align to TRBD1. The CDR3 spans 13 residues. J lost 12 bases, V lost 2 bases, and 10 bases had no gene match. CDR3 sequence reads: CASSLLQGERLYF. The CDR3 DNA is TGTGCCAGCAGTTTACTTCAGGGGGAAAGATTGTACTTC.

V and J are TRBV18 and TRBJ1-5; TRBD1 matches 8 bases. Germline V CDR1 and CDR2: KGHSH, LQKENI. V dropped 3 bases and J dropped 7; count of bases not matched to a gene: 8. The CDR3 covers 15 residues. The CDR3 DNA follows: TGTGCCAGCTCACCTCAAGACAGGGGAGGGCAGCCCCAGCATTTT. It specifies CASSPQDRGGQPQHF.

The chain recombines TRBV27 with TRBJ1-2, with 8 bases aligning to TRBD1. CDR1 is MNHEY and CDR2 is SMNVEV in the germline V gene (reference sequence). V gave up 6 bases and J gave up 7 bases; unmatched junction bases: 10. The CDR3 totals 14 residues. The CDR3 region is CASSPDRASVGYTF. CDR3 nucleotides: TGTGCCAGCAGCCCGGACAGGGCAAGTGTTGGCTACACCTTC.

This sequence joins TRBV5-6 and TRBJ2-2, with 7 nucleotides matching TRBD1. Germline V gene data show CDR1 as SGHDT and CDR2 as YYEEEE. The CDR3 has 17 amino acids. Germline trimming cut 4 bases from V and 0 bases from J; bases unmatched to any gene: 9. The CDR3 bases are TGTGCCAGCAGCCTACAGGGGTATAGGGCGAACACCGGGGAGCTGTTTTTT. Translating gives CASSLQGYRANTGELFF.

The CDR3 DNA follows: TGTGCCAGCAGCCAAGACGGGACTAGCGGGGGGGCCAGCCACGAGCAGTACTTC. This codes for CASSQDGTSGGASHEQYF. The chain joins TRBV14 to TRBJ2-7; 16 bases align to TRBD2. Trimming cost V 0 bases and J 5 bases; bases outside gene matches: 7. Looked up from germline, CDR1 is SGHDN and CDR2 is FVKESK. The CDR3 has 18 residues.